This T cell receptor beta chain was sequenced in a study of vaccination and CD4 T cells after COVID-19. Looking at the study overall: Median time from COVID diagnosis to post-COVID sampling was over 95 days (35 to 161). Post-vaccination samples were procured at a median of roughly 70 days following dose two (range 14 to 241).

Note on this clonotype: The antigen is undetermined.

With the Oncomine TCR Beta short-read assay, DNA from cultured CD4+ T cells was sequenced. Investigators isolated genomic DNA from cultured CD4+ T cells. TCRdb fed the PCR reads into MiXCR, producing one record per CDR3 protein. This table has about 15,000 distinct CDR3 sequences, about 50% appearing once. Stated treatment: approximately 10-day PBMC culture with coronavirus spike peptide pools or control peptides (ViraFEST assay). In the ViraFEST assay, peptide-pool expansion preceded TCR sequencing of expanded clonotypes. The receptor was derived from a human donor who had recovered from COVID-19. What was sequenced was CD4+ T cells from blood, cultured in vitro.

CDR3 region: CASSEEQGTGYTF. The CDR3 DNA follows: TGTGCCAGCAGTGAGGAGCAGGGGACGGGCTACACCTTC. The chain employs TRBV6-4 and TRBJ1-2; possibly TRBD1 for D (6 bases). CDR1 MRHNA and CDR2 SNTAGT come from the germline V gene. The CDR3 is 13 residues long. Trimming shortened V by 3 bases and J by 8 bases, and 13 bases separated the two germline ends.